This record covers a single TCR beta chain. Its cognate antigen has yet to be identified. Per-base quality was not reported, and no clone a single base away is much larger than it. Whole blood was collected in K2EDTA tubes by collaborating institutions according to the institutions' own protocols. For TCRbeta analysis, collaborators shipped samples as frozen whole blood, isolated PBMCs, or DNA extracted from either of those sample types. CDR1 MGHRA and CDR2 YSYEKL are derived from the germline V gene. V lost 0 bases and J lost 2 bases, and the count of bases not matched to a germline gene is 5. The CDR3 covers 16 residues, taking in both the cysteine and the phenylalanine. Only CDR3 DNA is held: 48 bases, read in frame from base 1. TCRbeta CDR3 regions were amplified from genomic DNA using the immunoSEQ Assay, a bias-controlled multiplex PCR. The original pipeline was this. Nucleated cell counts per sample were estimated from amplification of reference gene primers within the assay. To quantify the absolute abundance of each unique TCRbeta CDR3 rearrangement, sequence reads were collapsed and filtered. For each sample, productive Simpson clonality was calculated by taking the square root of Simpson's diversity index across productive rearrangements. Sourced from immuneACCESS, this table was stored by TCRdb with only in-frame sequences that have V and J called. A share of the clones is absent; for the studies checked, an unresolved V gene accounts for under half, and the remainder has no known explanation. Clonal size and the V and J genes are those of that table, whereas D and trimming came from the DNA. Here the sample has 290,000 or so clones; around nine tenths occur a single time. The ten most abundant clones make up roughly 1.3% of the sample.

This record comes from a study of blood T cell repertoires in COVID-19 (dated by TCRdb to the early 2020s). A note on the overall study: Samples from collaborators originated in the United States, Italy and Spain and spanned both the acute and convalescent phases of COVID-19. Deeply sampled blood TCRbeta repertoires from subjects exposed to, actively infected with, or recovered from COVID-19 were included in the dataset. Samples came from the ongoing ImmuneRACE study (first 160 participants) plus 1,254 subjects from 6 global collaborators. A freely available public database, intended as a resource for researchers studying the immune response to SARS-CoV-2, is where the repertoires were released. Nearly every sample came with metadata listing a de-identified subject ID, COVID-19 status, age in years and sex. Where available, HLA class I and class II types were taken from metadata supplied by the sample provider and were not determined by assay-based typing. The material from the prospective study consisted of cDNA or gDNA derived from T cells, B-cell-depleted T cells, or PBMCs. Study-wide conclusions, independent of this receptor: The amount of clinical and demographic metadata varied by source and participant and was provided uncurated.

The sequence was collected from a man in his 70s with acute or convalescent COVID-19. The sample taken for sequencing was peripheral blood. The chain couples TRBV4-1 to TRBJ2-7; 9 middle bases align to TRBD2. The base sequence is TGCGCCAGCAGCCAAGAGCCGGGACTAGCCCCCTACGAGCAGTACTTC. Its translation is CASSQEPGLAPYEQYF.